This T cell receptor beta chain was profiled in a study of cytomegalovirus exposure and HLA in healthy donors. Points from the study as a whole: It was reported in a later analysis that an Asian-associated ancestry cluster showed fewer N-insertions than the approximately 670-donor mean.

Both 60 Vbeta primers and 13 Jbeta primers went into the PCR. The table came from immunoSEQ multiplex PCR; TCRdb's copy has only in-frame clones and leaves some out. Here the sample spans about 52,000 clones, over 60% being singletons. The ends lost 5 bases at V and 0 bases at J; junction bases unmatched: 25. The CDR3 runs to 22 residues. The germline V gene encodes CDR1 SGHVS and CDR2 FQNEAQ. This clone was seen a handful of times. Its antigen is undetermined. This receptor was identified in a woman in her forties or fifties in good health and CMV-seronegative. The rearrangement uses TRBV7-8 and TRBJ2-1; TRBD2 agrees at 7 bases. The material sequenced was PBMCs. The CDR3 DNA is TGTGCCAGCAGCCTAGGGGTCGCGCAGCGGGGCCACCTTAGGAGCTCCTACAATGAGCAGTTCTTC. Its protein product is CASSLGVAQRGHLRSSYNEQFF.